Listed below are T cell receptor beta chains from one sample, sequenced in a study of T cells in Graves' hyperthyroidism and ophthalmopathy. TCRdb redid the calling of the multiplex PCR reads with MiXCR, one entry per CDR3 protein. The data show approximately 640,000 distinct CDR3 sequences, with 45% seen just once and about 7% held by the top ten. Sequenced material: peripheral blood or thyroid tissue (not recorded which). The receptor set was obtained from an adult man with Graves' disease, either hyperthyroidism or ophthalmopathy (not recorded which). Both conserved end residues are part of each CDR3. A D gene is named only where the DNA matches it firmly. Expanded clones are given a class, and other clones once, few, many or no size at all.

J: TRBJ2-7
length: 15
size: few
D: TRBD2
V: TRBV20-1
DNA: TGCAGTGCCCAATCGACTAGCGGGAATCACTACGAGCAGTACTTC
CDR3: CSAQSTSGNHYEQYF

J: TRBJ1-1
length: 13
size: once
D: -
V: TRBV5-1
DNA: TGCGCCAGCAGCATCTCTATTGGCACTGAAGCTTTCTTT
CDR3: CASSISIGTEAFF

J: TRBJ1-2
length: 13
size: few
D: TRBD1
V: TRBV11-2
DNA: TGTGCCAGCAGCTTGGGACAGTGGAATGGCTACACCTTC
CDR3: CASSLGQWNGYTF

J: TRBJ1-1
length: 12
size: -
D: -
V: TRBV7-8
DNA: TGTGCCTGGAGTGTTAGTGGACAAGGCGCTTTCTTT
CDR3: CAWSVSGQGAFF

J: TRBJ2-5
length: 14
size: -
D: TRBD1
V: TRBV20-1
DNA: TGCAGTGCTAGCCCGACAGGGAAACAAGAGACCCAGTACTTC
CDR3: CSASPTGKQETQYF

J: TRBJ2-5
length: 15
size: -
D: -
V: TRBV7-9
DNA: TGTGCCAGCAGTTACTCCGGCCGCCTGCTGGAGACCCAGTACTTC
CDR3: CASSYSGRLLETQYF

J: TRBJ1-4
length: 13
size: many
D: -
V: TRBV7-9
DNA: TGTGCCAGCAGCTCGGCCCCGAATGAAAAACTGTTTTTT
CDR3: CASSSAPNEKLFF

J: TRBJ1-2
length: 16
size: -
D: -
V: TRBV7-2
DNA: TGTGCCAGCAGCCAAGCCCTGGGGATTTCTAACTATGGCTACACCTTC
CDR3: CASSQALGISNYGYTF

J: TRBJ2-6
length: 16
size: many
D: -
V: TRBV7-8
DNA: TGTGCCAGCAGCTTAAATCCGTCGGCTGGGGCCAACGTCCTGACTTTC
CDR3: CASSLNPSAGANVLTF

J: TRBJ1-1
length: 11
size: many
D: -
V: TRBV2
DNA: TGTGCCAGCGACGTGAACACTGAAGCTTTCTTT
CDR3: CASDVNTEAFF

J: TRBJ1-2
length: 13
size: -
D: -
V: TRBV25-1
DNA: TGTGCCAGCAGTGAATGGGGAGACGATGGCTACACCTTC
CDR3: CASSEWGDDGYTF

J: TRBJ2-7
length: 15
size: -
D: -
V: TRBV6-5
DNA: TGTGCCATCAGCGACGACAGCTTCCCCGACTACGAGCAGTACTTC
CDR3: CAISDDSFPDYEQYF

J: TRBJ1-2
length: 12
size: many
D: -
V: TRBV29-1
DNA: TGCAGCGTTGTCGGAGAAAACTATGGCTACACCTTC
CDR3: CSVVGENYGYTF

J: TRBJ2-7
length: 15
size: -
D: TRBD2
V: TRBV7-1
DNA: TGTGCCAGCAGCTCAACCACCGGGAGGGCCTACGAGCAGTACTTC
CDR3: CASSSTTGRAYEQYF

J: TRBJ1-5
length: 14
size: -
D: -
V: TRBV6-5
DNA: TGTGCCAGCAGTTACCTACAGGGTAGTCAGCCCCAGCATTTT
CDR3: CASSYLQGSQPQHF

J: TRBJ1-3
length: 16
size: -
D: -
V: TRBV5-6
DNA: TGTGCCAGCAGCTTCCGTCTAAGGGCTGCTGGAAACACCATATATTTT
CDR3: CASSFRLRAAGNTIYF

J: TRBJ1-2
length: 14
size: many
D: -
V: TRBV24-1
DNA: TGTGCCACCAGTGATTCAATCCTTAACTATGGCTACACCTTC
CDR3: CATSDSILNYGYTF

J: TRBJ1-6
length: 13
size: many
D: -
V: TRBV7-3
DNA: TGTGCCAGCAGCTTAGATTGGGATTCACCCCTCCACTTT
CDR3: CASSLDWDSPLHF

J: TRBJ2-7
length: 14
size: -
D: TRBD2
V: TRBV6-1
DNA: TGTGCCAGCAGTAAACTAGCGGGTAGGGACGAGCAGTACTTC
CDR3: CASSKLAGRDEQYF

J: TRBJ2-7
length: 15
size: -
D: TRBD2
V: TRBV7-9
DNA: TGTGCCAGCAGCCCCCGACTAGCGGACCAAGAGGCCCAGTACTTC
CDR3: CASSPRLADQEAQYF

J: TRBJ1-5
length: 15
size: once
D: TRBD1
V: TRBV7-6
DNA: TGTGCTAGCAGCCTTATGGGACAGAGCAATCAGCCCCAGCATTTT
CDR3: CASSLMGQSNQPQHF

J: TRBJ2-7
length: 14
size: few
D: TRBD2
V: TRBV12-3/TRBV12-4
DNA: TGTGCCAGCAGACTAGCGGGAGGGTCCTACGAGCAGTACTTC
CDR3: CASRLAGGSYEQYF

J: TRBJ1-2
length: 10
size: -
D: -
V: TRBV5-4
DNA: TGTGCCAGCAGCTGGGGGGCTGTGACCTTC
CDR3: CASSWGAVTF

J: TRBJ2-5
length: 15
size: -
D: TRBD2
V: TRBV7-8
DNA: TGTGCCAGCAGCTTGGGCGGGGGGCCCGGGGAGACCCAGTACTTC
CDR3: CASSLGGGPGETQYF

J: TRBJ2-2
length: 15
size: -
D: -
V: TRBV15
DNA: TGTGCCACCAGCAGAGCAGGGACCAACACCGGGGAGCTGTTTTTT
CDR3: CATSRAGTNTGELFF

J: TRBJ1-6
length: 14
size: -
D: TRBD1
V: TRBV6-6
DNA: TGTGCCAGCAGTCGACAGGGGATTAATTCACCCCTCCACTTT
CDR3: CASSRQGINSPLHF

J: TRBJ1-4
length: 14
size: many
D: -
V: TRBV7-9
DNA: TGTGCCAGCAGCTTCTCTGGGGGAGGTGAAAAACTGTTTTTT
CDR3: CASSFSGGGEKLFF

J: TRBJ1-2
length: 14
size: -
D: -
V: TRBV19
DNA: TGTGCCAGTGCCTACGGGGCAGGGATGGGAGACTACACCTTC
CDR3: CASAYGAGMGDYTF